The present entry profiles one T cell receptor beta chain with its context. This clone's antigen is unknown. It has no much larger one-base neighbor in the sample; base qualities were not kept. V was cut back by 3 bases and J by 10 bases, leaving a gap of 12 bases between them. Measured from the cysteine to the phenylalanine, the CDR3 is 12 residues long. Only CDR3 DNA is held: 36 bases, read in frame from base 1. Based on the germline V gene, the CDR1 and CDR2 sequences are KGHSH and LQKENI. This specimen comes from a study of control samples from healthy donors and cancer patients (dated by TCRdb to 2018 to 2021). Library prep was done by the immunoSEQ multiplex PCR assay. TCRdb took this table from immuneACCESS and kept in-frame rearrangements with V and J called. Such tables lack part of the clones; where checked against another copy, unresolved V genes explain under half of the gap, and the rest is unexplained. In all, the sample holds under 150,000 clones, and about nine tenths of those were seen once. Around 11% of the sample lies in the top ten.

Sequences were obtained from blood. The rearranged segments are TRBV18 and TRBJ1-1, with TRBD1 as a weak D call on 5 bases. This clonotype was obtained from a man under 40 in good health. This receptor carries the CDR3 CASSPGGERAFF. The DNA is as follows: TGTGCCAGCTCACCGGGGGGGGAGAGAGCTTTCTTT.